One sample yielded the 26 T cell receptor beta chains listed below, sequenced in a study of blood T cell repertoires in COVID-19. Method: immunoSEQ multiplex PCR; TCRdb's copy keeps in-frame clones and lacks some. The data hold approximately 170,000 clones, with under 85% observed a single time. The sample comprised peripheral blood. Receptors originate from a woman aged 70 to 79 with COVID-19, enrolled during active disease.

The V and J genes are TRBV7-2 and TRBJ2-2; D is perhaps TRBD2 (6 bases). Trimming cost V 3 bases and J 10 bases, with 15 bases left between them. Germline V gene sequence: CDR1 SGHTA, CDR2 FQGNSA. The CDR3 consists of 14 residues. This CDR3 reads CASSFWRGGTELFF. The CDR3 bases are TGTGCCAGCAGCTTCTGGCGTGGGGGGACGGAGCTGTTTTTT.

The chain employs TRBV12-3 or TRBV12-4 and TRBJ2-3; D may be TRBD2 (5 bases). V was pared by 3 bases and J by 6 bases, with 10 bases between. The CDR3 is 13 amino acids. The CDR3 bases are TGTGCCAGCAGTTTGGGGTGGAGGGATACGCAGTATTTT. The encoded protein is CASSLGWRDTQYF.

The rearrangement joins TRBV5-1 to TRBJ2-5; tentatively, D is TRBD2 (6 bases). CDR1 and CDR2 (germline): SGHRS, YFSETQ. Trimming pared 3 bases from V and 5 bases from J, leaving 20 bases between. The CDR3 is 16 amino acids. Here the CDR3 DNA reads TGCGCCAGCAGCTCGGGCCTAGCGTTAAGACAGGAGACCCAGTACTTC. Translation: CASSSGLALRQETQYF. The whole variable domain, filled in from reference TRBV5-1 and TRBJ2-5, reads KAGVTQTPRYLIKTRGQQVTLSCSPISGHRSVSWYQQTPGQGLQFLFEYFSETQRNKGNFPGRFSGRQFSNSRSEMNVSTLELGDSALYLCASSSGLALRQETQYFGPGTRLLVL.

The V call is TRBV11-3, the J call TRBJ2-1; TRBD2 matches 9 bases. Germline-derived CDR1 and CDR2 are SGHNT and YENEEA. CDR3 length: 15 amino acids. V was pared by 4 bases and J by 5 bases, with 6 bases of the junction left unmatched. CDR3 in amino acids: CASSSGLAHDNEQFF. The CDR3 nucleotides read TGTGCCAGCAGCTCGGGACTAGCTCACGACAATGAGCAGTTCTTC.

J is TRBJ1-1 and V is TRBV28; the match to TRBD1 covers 7 bases. This CDR3 is built from 14 residues. After removal of 3 bases from V and 4 bases from J, the junction contained 5 bases not matched to a gene. From germline, CDR1 is MDHEN and CDR2 SYDVKM. The CDR3 DNA follows: TGTGCCAGCAGTTTGGCGACAGGGCTCACTGAAGCTTTCTTT. Its protein is CASSLATGLTEAFF.

The chain has TRBV24-1 and TRBJ2-5, with D unclear. V lost 3 bases and J lost 6, with 7 bases in between. Per the germline V gene, CDR1 is KGHDR and CDR2 is SFDVKD. The CDR3 runs 12 residues. CDR3 coding DNA: TGTGCCACCAGTGATCCCCTCCAGACCCAGTACTTC. This codes for CATSDPLQTQYF.

V gene TRBV15 combines with J gene TRBJ2-3, with a possible D match to TRBD2 (5 bases). The V gene's germline CDR1 is LNHNV and CDR2 YYDKDF (reference sequence). The V and J ends lost 5 bases and 4 bases respectively, with 10 bases between them. CDR3 size: 13 residues. The CDR3 DNA follows: TGTGCCACCAGCCTCTTCGGGGCAGATACGCAGTATTTT. The encoded protein is CATSLFGADTQYF.

The chain combines TRBV28 with TRBJ2-4; 7 bases fit TRBD2. Germline CDR1 is MDHEN and CDR2 is SYDVKM. J lost 7 bases, V lost 2 bases, and 11 bases had no gene match. The CDR3 spans 16 residues. The CDR3 protein is CASSLAGDVPKNIQYF. CDR3 coding DNA: TGTGCCAGCAGTTTAGCGGGGGACGTTCCTAAGAACATTCAGTACTTC.

The chain carries TRBV5-1 and TRBJ2-3; no reliable D call. The germline gives CDR1 SGHRS, CDR2 YFSETQ. This CDR3 has 13 residues. Between the trimmed V and J ends, which lost 0 bases and 2 bases, there was a span of 4 bases. CDR3 loop: CASSLAHTDTQYF. The DNA for the CDR3 is TGCGCCAGCAGCTTGGCCCACACAGATACGCAGTATTTT.

The rearrangement joins TRBV7-2 to TRBJ2-3; TRBD1 matches 7 bases. The CDR3 loop spans 15 amino acids. Germline assignment: CDR1 SGHTA and CDR2 FQGNSA. Germline trimming cut 5 bases from V and 2 bases from J; bases unmatched to any gene: 7. CDR3 sequence (DNA): TGTGCCAGCAGCATACCGGGACAGATCACAGATACGCAGTATTTT. It codes for CASSIPGQITDTQYF.

This clone showed up just a few times. J is TRBJ1-1 and V is TRBV11-2; 10 nucleotides align to TRBD1. CDR3 length equals 14 residues. CDR1 SGHAT and CDR2 FQNNGV come from the germline V gene. V lost 8 bases to trimming and J lost 1 base; unmatched junction nucleotides: 4. The CDR3 loop is CASRWDRGNTEAFF. CDR3 coding DNA: TGTGCCAGCCGTTGGGACAGGGGGAACACTGAAGCTTTCTTT. Full variable domain (remainder filled in from reference TRBV11-2 and TRBJ1-1): EAGVAQSPRYKIIEKRQSVAFWCNPISGHATLYWYQQILGQGPKLLIQFQNNGVVDDSQLPKDRFSAERLKGVDSTLKIQPAKLEDSAVYLCASRWDRGNTEAFFGQGTRLTVV.

The genes are TRBV10-3 and TRBJ2-1, with TRBD2 matching 11 bases. This CDR3 has 14 residues. Germline values: CDR1 ENHRY, CDR2 SYGVKD. The V segment lost 6 bases and the J segment 6 bases; nucleotides outside the gene matches: 4. This chain's CDR3 is CAIRVAGGGNEQFF. The CDR3 DNA sequence: TGTGCCATCAGGGTAGCGGGAGGGGGCAATGAGCAGTTCTTC.

In nucleotides, the CDR3 is TGCAGCGTTGGCGGGAGGAACGCCTACGAGCAGTACTTC. Encoded protein: CSVGGRNAYEQYF. V gene TRBV29-1 combines with J gene TRBJ2-7, with TRBD2 matching 8 bases. J was trimmed by 2 bases and V by 4 bases; bases with no gene match: 4. Germline V gives CDR1 SQVTM, CDR2 ANQGSEA. CDR3 length: 13 residues.

This chain joins TRBV2 and TRBJ2-1; TRBD2 is a possible D gene (6 bases). Germline V CDR1 and CDR2: SNHLY, FYNNEI. The CDR3 contains 10 residues. V was clipped by 7 bases and J by 10 bases, with 8 bases between them. CDR3 loop: CASTREEQFF. CDR3 nucleotide sequence: TGTGCCAGCACCCGGGAGGAGCAGTTCTTC.

The chain employs TRBV9 and TRBJ1-1; TRBD1 might be the D (6 bases). CDR1 and CDR2 from the germline V gene are SGDLS and YYNGEE. V shed 6 bases and J shed 0 bases, with 9 bases lying between them. The CDR3 totals 13 residues. CDR3 coding DNA: TGTGCCAGCAACAGGGACATGAACACTGAAGCTTTCTTT. Amino acids: CASNRDMNTEAFF.

The V call is TRBV27, the J call TRBJ1-5; D might be TRBD1 (5 bases). The CDR3 totals 15 residues. Looked up from germline, CDR1 is MNHEY and CDR2 is SMNVEV (reference sequence). V was cut by 5 bases and J by 3 bases, with 14 bases left in between. The CDR3 reads CASSTGTQVNQPQHF. DNA of the CDR3: TGTGCCAGCAGTACCGGGACTCAGGTCAATCAGCCCCAGCATTTT.

This chain uses TRBV4-1 with TRBJ2-1; 9 bases agree with TRBD1. CDR3 length: 15 residues. The trim removed 2 bases at V and 7 bases at J, leaving 6 bases unmatched. CDR1 is MGHRA and CDR2 is YSYEKL in the germline V gene. The CDR3 DNA reads as TGCGCCAGCAGCCAAATACCGGGACAGGGTAATGAGCAGTTCTTC. Protein: CASSQIPGQGNEQFF.

This chain links TRBV28 with TRBJ2-1; a possible D gene is TRBD2 (6 bases). Per germline, CDR1 MDHEN and CDR2 SYDVKM. CDR3 size: 16 residues. The ends were cut back, 4 bases at V and 1 base at J, with 14 bases in the middle. Here the CDR3 reads CASSYTSRGSYNEQFF. CDR3 nucleotides: TGTGCCAGCAGTTATACTAGCCGGGGTTCCTACAATGAGCAGTTCTTC. The full variable domain, with the rest looked up from reference TRBV28 and TRBJ2-1, is DVKVTQSSRYLVKRTGEKVFLECVQDMDHENMFWYRQDPGLGLRLIYFSYDVKMKEKGDIPEGYSVSREKKERFSLILESASTNQTSMYLCASSYTSRGSYNEQFFGPGTRLTVL.

The chain carries TRBV6-5 and TRBJ1-1, with 7 bases identical to TRBD1. The CDR3 consists of 13 residues. Germline-derived CDR1 and CDR2 are MNHEY and SVGAGI. J lost 1 base, V lost 6 bases, and 2 bases had no gene match. CDR3 region: CASRTGTNTEAFF. DNA for the CDR3: TGTGCCAGCAGGACAGGGACGAACACTGAAGCTTTCTTT.

The V gene is TRBV4-2, the J gene TRBJ2-3, with TRBD2 matching over 11 bases. This CDR3 is 16 amino acids long. After removal of 0 bases from V and 4 bases from J, the junction contained 3 bases not matched to a gene. Germline loops: CDR1 LGHNA, CDR2 YNFKEQ. The CDR3 region has the DNA TGTGCCAGCAGCCAAGAGCGGACTAGCGGGTCAGATACGCAGTATTTT. Amino acid sequence: CASSQERTSGSDTQYF.

V usage is TRBV3-1 (or the pseudogene TRBV3-2) and J usage is TRBJ2-5; 8 bases map to TRBD2. This CDR3 contains 16 residues. Trimming cost V 0 bases and J 6 bases; bases outside gene matches: 9. Germline V gene data show CDR1 as LGHDT and CDR2 as YNNKEL (reference sequence). The CDR3 nucleotides read TGTGCCAGCAGCCAAGAAGGGGCGGGAGGAGGCAAGACCCAGTACTTC. It encodes CASSQEGAGGGKTQYF.

The V call is TRBV5-1, the J call TRBJ2-4; tentative D call: TRBD1 (6 bases). V shed 2 bases and J shed 5 bases, with 11 bases lying between them. This CDR3 is built from 14 residues. Germline values: CDR1 SGHRS, CDR2 YFSETQ. For the CDR3, the DNA is TGCGCCAGCAGCTTCACACAGGGACAAAACATTCAGTACTTC. It codes for CASSFTQGQNIQYF. The full variable domain, its missing parts supplied by reference TRBV5-1 and TRBJ2-4, is KAGVTQTPRYLIKTRGQQVTLSCSPISGHRSVSWYQQTPGQGLQFLFEYFSETQRNKGNFPGRFSGRQFSNSRSEMNVSTLELGDSALYLCASSFTQGQNIQYFGAGTRLSVL.

The chain recombines TRBV10-3 with TRBJ2-7; D may be TRBD2 (5 bases). The CDR3 is 15 amino acids. Germline V lookup: CDR1 ENHRY, CDR2 SYGVKD. Trimming left V 4 bases short and J 7 bases short, with 20 bases between. For the CDR3, the DNA is TGTGCCATCAGTGGAGAAGCGGTTGGGAGTCGGGAGCAGTACTTC. Translation: CAISGEAVGSREQYF.

This clone was seen once. The rearrangement links TRBV29-1 to TRBJ2-2; D call uncertain. This CDR3 has 13 residues. Deletions cut 4 bases from V and 0 bases from J, with 6 bases between. Germline assignment: CDR1 SQVTM and CDR2 ANQGSEA. This CDR3 is CSVARPNTGELFF. The CDR3 DNA reads TGCAGCGTTGCTAGGCCGAACACCGGGGAGCTGTTTTTT.

This clone turned up a few times. The V call is TRBV30, the J call TRBJ1-1; the D gene is possibly TRBD1 (6 bases). The CDR3 is made up of 13 amino acids. Germline CDR1 is GTSNPN and CDR2 is SVGIG (reference sequence). Trimming took 5 bases from V and 4 from J, leaving 14 bases between them. The CDR3 sequence: CAWQQGLGTEAFF. The CDR3 bases are TGTGCCTGGCAACAGGGTTTAGGCACTGAAGCTTTCTTT.

The chain joins TRBV6-6 to TRBJ2-5, with TRBD2 identical over 9 bases. Trimming cost V 5 bases and J 1 base; bases outside gene matches: 2. Germline-derived CDR1 and CDR2 are MNHNY and SVGAGI (reference sequence). The CDR3 runs to 14 residues. The CDR3 DNA is TGTGCCAGCAGTAGGACTAGCGCCCAAGAGACCCAGTACTTC. Its protein product is CASSRTSAQETQYF.